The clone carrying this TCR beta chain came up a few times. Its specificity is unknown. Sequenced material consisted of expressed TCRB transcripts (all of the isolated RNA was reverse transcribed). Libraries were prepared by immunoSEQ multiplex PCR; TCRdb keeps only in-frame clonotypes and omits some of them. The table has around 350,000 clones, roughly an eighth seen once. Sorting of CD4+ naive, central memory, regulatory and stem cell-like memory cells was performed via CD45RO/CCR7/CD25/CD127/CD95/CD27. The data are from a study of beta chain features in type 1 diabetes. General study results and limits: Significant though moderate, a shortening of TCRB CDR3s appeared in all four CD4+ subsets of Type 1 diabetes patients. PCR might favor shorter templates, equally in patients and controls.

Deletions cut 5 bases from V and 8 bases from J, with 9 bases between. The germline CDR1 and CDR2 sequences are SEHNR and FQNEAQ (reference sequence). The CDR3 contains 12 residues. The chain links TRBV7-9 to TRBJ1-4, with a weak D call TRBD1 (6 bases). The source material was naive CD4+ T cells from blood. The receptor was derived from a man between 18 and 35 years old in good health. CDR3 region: CASSPQGEKLFF. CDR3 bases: TGTGCCAGCAGCCCTCAGGGGGAAAAACTGTTTTTT.